This T cell receptor (beta chain) was sequenced during a study of T cell changes during pregnancy in multiple sclerosis. Clones were read by immunoSEQ multiplex PCR, and TCRdb kept only the in-frame ones, dropping some. The sample carries 35,000 to 40,000 clones, 80% to 90% recorded once. CDR1 is MNHNS and CDR2 is SASEGT in the germline V gene. Trimming stripped 7 bases from V and 0 bases from J, with 9 bases between. The CDR3 totals 14 residues. The specimen was CD4+ T cells from peripheral blood mononuclear cells, collected before pregnancy. The source of this sequence is a female donor with multiple sclerosis, enrolled in a pregnancy study. J is TRBJ1-4 and V is TRBV6-1; a weak D match, TRBD1 (5 bases). CDR3 nucleotide sequence: TGTGCCAGCACACAGGTTGCAACTAATGAAAAACTGTTTTTT. Translated: CASTQVATNEKLFF.